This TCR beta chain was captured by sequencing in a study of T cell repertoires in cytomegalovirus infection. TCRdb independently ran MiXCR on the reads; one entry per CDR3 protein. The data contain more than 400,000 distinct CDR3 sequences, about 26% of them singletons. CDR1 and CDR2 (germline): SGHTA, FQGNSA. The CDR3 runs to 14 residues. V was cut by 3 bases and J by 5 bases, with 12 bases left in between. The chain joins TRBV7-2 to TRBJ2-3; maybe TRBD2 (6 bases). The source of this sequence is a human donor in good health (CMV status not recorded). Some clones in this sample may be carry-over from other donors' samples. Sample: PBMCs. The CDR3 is CASSLAGSEDTQYF. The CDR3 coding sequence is TGTGCCAGCAGCTTGGCGGGATCAGAAGATACGCAGTATTTT.